Listed here are 7 T cell receptor beta chains from one sample, sequenced in a study of blood T cell repertoires in COVID-19. The assay was immunoSEQ multiplex PCR, and TCRdb's table has in-frame clones only and misses some. The sample has about 310,000 clones, 89% seen once. The sequencing sample was made of PBMCs or T cells enriched from blood (not recorded which). These receptors were obtained from a woman aged 30 to 39 who had recovered from COVID-19.

The J gene is TRBJ2-1, the V gene TRBV18; D call uncertain. The CDR3 is 16 residues long. CDR1 and CDR2 from the germline V gene are KGHSH and LQKENI. The ends were cut back, 2 bases at V and 3 bases at J, with 14 bases in the middle. CDR3: CASSPSSQANYNEQFF. In DNA form, the CDR3 reads TGTGCCAGCTCACCATCTAGTCAAGCAAACTACAATGAGCAGTTCTTC.

Points on this clone: Other DNA sequences in this specimen translate into the identical CDR3. The rearrangement links TRBV7-9 to TRBJ1-1; tentative D call: TRBD1 (6 bases). V lost 3 bases to trimming and J lost 0 bases, with 8 bases between them. CDR1 is SEHNR and CDR2 is FQNEAQ in the germline V gene (reference sequence). The CDR3 has 14 residues. The CDR3 sequence is CASSLGQLNTEAFF. The CDR3 DNA is TGTGCCAGCAGCTTGGGACAACTGAACACTGAAGCTTTCTTT.

This chain joins TRBV2 and TRBJ2-5, with a possible D match to TRBD2 (6 bases). CDR1 is SNHLY, CDR2 FYNNEI, per germline. The CDR3 is 17 residues long. V gave up 0 bases and J gave up 4 bases, with 18 bases separating them. This CDR3 is CASSEAGGPRLRETQYF. The CDR3 DNA sequence: TGTGCCAGCAGTGAAGCGGGGGGACCGAGACTGCGAGAGACCCAGTACTTC.

The V gene is TRBV3-1 (or the pseudogene TRBV3-2), the J gene TRBJ1-2; D gene unclear. The V end was cut by 4 bases, the J end by 5 bases, with 11 bases between. CDR3 size: 13 residues. The germline V gene encodes CDR1 LGHDT and CDR2 YNNKEL (reference sequence). DNA for the CDR3: TGTGCCAGCAGCCCCGGGGTCGATTATGGCTACACCTTC. Encoded protein: CASSPGVDYGYTF.

The rearrangement joins TRBV5-8 to TRBJ1-5; perhaps TRBD1 as D (6 bases). This CDR3 region has 16 residues. Germline CDR1 SGHTS, CDR2 YDEGEE. Trimming stripped 9 bases from V and 2 bases from J, with 21 bases between. For the CDR3, the DNA is TGTGCCACCTCACTCCGAGGGGGAAAGGGCAATCAGCCCCAGCATTTT. Protein: CATSLRGGKGNQPQHF.

This clone was seen a few times. The V and J genes are TRBV15 and TRBJ2-1; a possible D gene is TRBD1 (5 bases). This CDR3 region has 18 residues. V was pared by 0 bases and J by 4 bases, with 19 bases between. Germline-derived CDR1 and CDR2 are LNHNV and YYDKDF (reference sequence). CDR3 amino acids: CATSRERGQSSSYNEQFF. The CDR3 bases are TGTGCCACCAGCAGAGAACGCGGACAATCATCCTCGTACAATGAGCAGTTCTTC.

The chain couples TRBV2 to TRBJ2-6; maybe TRBD1 (6 bases). With 7 bases removed from V and 1 base from J, the gap between germline ends came to 14 bases. The CDR3 runs to 16 residues. Germline V CDR1 and CDR2: SNHLY, FYNNEI. The CDR3 is CASIRGTWSGANVLTF. CDR3 sequence (DNA): TGTGCCAGCATCAGGGGTACTTGGTCTGGGGCCAACGTCCTGACTTTC. The full variable domain, its missing parts supplied by reference TRBV2 and TRBJ2-6, is EPEVTQTPSHQVTQMGQEVILRCVPISNHLYFYWYRQILGQKVEFLVSFYNNEISEKSEIFDDQFSVERPDGSNFTLKIRSTKLEDSAMYFCASIRGTWSGANVLTFGAGSRLTVL.